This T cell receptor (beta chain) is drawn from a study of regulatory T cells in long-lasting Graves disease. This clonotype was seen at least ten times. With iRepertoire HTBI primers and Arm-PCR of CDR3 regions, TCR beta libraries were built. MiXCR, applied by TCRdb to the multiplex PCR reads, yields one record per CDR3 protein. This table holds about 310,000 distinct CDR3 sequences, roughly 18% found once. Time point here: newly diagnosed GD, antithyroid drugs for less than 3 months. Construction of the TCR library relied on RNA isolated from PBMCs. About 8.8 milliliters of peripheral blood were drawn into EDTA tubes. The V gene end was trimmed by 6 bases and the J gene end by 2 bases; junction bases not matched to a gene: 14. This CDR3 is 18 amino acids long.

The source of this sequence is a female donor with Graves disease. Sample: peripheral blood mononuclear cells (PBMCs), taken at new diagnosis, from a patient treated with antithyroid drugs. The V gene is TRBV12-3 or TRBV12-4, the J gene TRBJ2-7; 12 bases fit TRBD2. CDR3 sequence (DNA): TGTGCCAGCAGCACCGGGACTAGCGGGCGTCGAGGCACCTACGAGCAGTACTTC. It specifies CASSTGTSGRRGTYEQYF.